One sample yielded the 11 T cell receptor beta chains listed below, sequenced in a study of blood T cells in healthy people across ages (dated by TCRdb to 2013 to 2016). Library creation used 5' RACE. Reads for this sample came from an Illumina HiSeq 2500. A second PCR of roughly 7 to 11 cycles was run with a J-beta primer mix and a sample-barcoded 5' primer. TCRdb applied fastp at Q25 and MiXCR to the public reads, then kept only in-frame beta chains. For every CDR3 protein sequence, its rows merge into one entry that carries the most common genes and DNA. Here the sample has roughly 1,100,000 distinct CDR3 sequences; about 23% occur a single time. 0.65% to 0.95% of the sample lies in the top ten. These data are also associated with another study on T cells of mothers and their children.

What was sequenced was blood. The receptors were sampled from a girl aged 2-15 years in good health.

The rearrangement links TRBV5-5 to TRBJ2-7, with TRBD2 matching 9 bases. The germline V gene has CDR1 SGHKS and CDR2 YYEKEE (reference sequence). CDR3 length equals 16 residues. V lost 1 base to trimming and J lost 5 bases; unmatched junction nucleotides: 10. The CDR3 spells CASSLSSAGGPDEQYF. DNA of the CDR3: TGTGCCAGCAGCTTGTCGTCAGCGGGGGGACCAGACGAGCAGTACTTC.

The CDR3 region is CASSLQGPFSGANVLTF. DNA of the CDR3: TGTGCCAGCAGTTTGCAGGGTCCATTTTCTGGGGCCAACGTCCTGACTTTC. The rearrangement uses TRBV12-3 or TRBV12-4 and TRBJ2-6; D is possibly TRBD1 (5 bases). The V and J ends lost 3 bases and 1 base respectively, with 13 bases between them. The length of the CDR3 is 17 residues.

The rearrangement uses TRBV29-1 and TRBJ2-3; TRBD2 matches at 13 bases. The CDR3 covers 17 residues. CDR1 and CDR2 (germline): SQVTM, ANQGSEA. V gave up 6 bases and J gave up 3 bases; unmatched junction bases: 12. The CDR3 region is CSVLAPTSGRWTDTQYF. The CDR3 DNA is TGCAGCGTCCTAGCCCCGACTAGCGGGAGGTGGACAGATACGCAGTATTTT.

In this sample, this clonotype turned up a few times. This chain joins TRBV7-2 and TRBJ1-4, with 7 nucleotides matching TRBD1. The V and J ends lost 3 bases and 4 bases, in that order; junction bases with no gene match: 5. The CDR3 runs to 15 residues. Germline V gene lookup returns CDR1 SGHTA and CDR2 FQGNSA. The CDR3 nucleotides are TGTGCCAGCAGCTTGACAGGGTTGAGTAATGAAAAACTGTTTTTT. This encodes CASSLTGLSNEKLFF.

The chain recombines TRBV6-5 with TRBJ2-5, with a possible D match to TRBD1 (5 bases). Germline V gene data show CDR1 as MNHEY and CDR2 as SVGAGI. The CDR3 is 14 amino acids. V shed 9 bases and J shed 4 bases, with 18 bases lying between them. The CDR3 DNA reads as TGTGCCAGTGGACCGGACATTCCAGGAGAGACCCAGTACTTC. Protein: CASGPDIPGETQYF.

There are a few counts of this clonotype. V gene TRBV15 combines with J gene TRBJ2-3, with D tentatively TRBD2 (5 bases). The V end was cut by 0 bases, the J end by 1 base, with 11 bases between. Germline CDR1 is LNHNV and CDR2 is YYDKDF (reference sequence). CDR3 length: 16 residues. This CDR3 is CATSRDRSSGTDTQYF. The DNA for the CDR3 is TGTGCCACCAGCAGAGATAGGAGTAGCGGCACAGATACGCAGTATTTT.

Note on this clonotype: The conserved final phenylalanine or tryptophan is absent from the CDR3, which likely points to a read error. V is TRBV7-9 and J is TRBJ1-1; D uncertain. The germline gives CDR1 SEHNR, CDR2 FQNEAQ (reference sequence). Trimming took off 5 bases at V and 3 bases at J, with 10 bases between the two ends. The CDR3 covers 13 residues. In DNA form, the CDR3 reads TGTGCCAGCAGCCCCCAAACGCACACTGAAGCTTTCCTT. Its translation: CASSPQTHTEAFL.

The rearrangement links TRBV3-1 to TRBJ2-7; D possibly corresponds to TRBD2 (5 bases). Deletions cut 2 bases from V and 5 bases from J, with 7 bases between. Looked up from germline, CDR1 is LGHDT and CDR2 is YNNKEL (reference sequence). The CDR3 is 12 amino acids. The CDR3 nucleotides are TGTGCCAGCAGCCAACTAGCCAACGAGCAGTACTTC. It codes for CASSQLANEQYF.

The CDR3 DNA reads as TGCGCCAGCAGCCAAGGGATACTAGCGGCCCACGAGCAGTTCTTC. As protein: CASSQGILAAHEQFF. The chain recombines TRBV4-1 with TRBJ2-7, with 8 nucleotides matching TRBD2. The DNA end is a closer match to TRBJ2-1, so the J assignment may be wrong. Looked up from germline, CDR1 is MGHRA and CDR2 is YSYEKL. The CDR3 covers 15 residues.

This clonotype is a singleton in its sample. In DNA, the CDR3 is TGCAGTGCTAGTGTTCGGGAGGGCCACGGGGAGCAGTACTTC. Translated, it gives CSASVREGHGEQYF. V gene TRBV20-1 combines with J gene TRBJ2-1; TRBD2 matches 8 bases. Near its end, the DNA agrees better with TRBJ2-7, so the J call may be wrong. Germline V CDR1 and CDR2: DFQATT, SNEGSKA (reference sequence). The CDR3 is 14 residues long.

The chain couples TRBV4-1 to TRBJ1-4; 9 bases are a match to TRBD1. With V trimmed by 10 bases and J by 4 bases, 4 bases remained unmatched. Looked up from germline, CDR1 is MGHRA and CDR2 is YSYEKL. This CDR3 comprises 13 residues. The CDR3 region is CATADRGNEKLFF. The CDR3 nucleotides read TGCGCCACCGCGGACAGGGGTAATGAAAAACTGTTTTTT.